This T cell receptor (beta chain) originates from a study of T cells in Graves' hyperthyroidism and ophthalmopathy. Turning to this clonotype: Its target is unknown.

General study findings and limits: The model anticipated ophthalmopathy a median about six months pre-onset. Blood also carried most thyroid clonotypes expanded above 0.001.

Patients having uncontrolled infection, another autoimmune disease, pregnancy or lactation were not included. Amplification of TCR beta CDR3 regions used RNA as the template. In the first-round RT-PCR of the TCR CDR3, the HTBI primer set was used. From the multiplex PCR reads, TCRdb called clonotypes with MiXCR, one entry per CDR3 protein. The table records 500,000 to 650,000 distinct CDR3 sequences, approximately 49% of them present only once. This CDR3 is 13 amino acids long. J lost 2 bases, V lost 7 bases, and 3 bases had no gene match. Germline V gene lookup returns CDR1 SNHLY and CDR2 FYNNEI. The rearrangement joins TRBV2 to TRBJ1-1, with 8 bases matching TRBD1. Source material: peripheral blood or thyroid tissue (not recorded which). This receptor was obtained from an adult woman with Graves' disease, either hyperthyroidism or ophthalmopathy (not recorded which). The CDR3 protein is CASKDRGNTEAFF. The DNA for the CDR3 is TGTGCCAGCAAAGACAGGGGAAACACTGAAGCTTTCTTT.